This TCR beta chain was captured by sequencing in a study of T cell repertoires in cytomegalovirus infection. TCRdb passed the reads through MiXCR, listing each CDR3 protein once. The table lists fewer than 550,000 distinct CDR3 sequences, roughly 10% of them singletons. CDR1 is MDHEN, CDR2 SYDVKM, per germline. The V gene lost 6 bases and the J gene lost 4 bases, with 15 bases spanning the gap. The CDR3 runs 14 residues. In its sample, this clonotype was seen many times. The rearrangement joins TRBV28 to TRBJ2-5; D unclear. This TCR was sampled from a human donor in good health (CMV status not recorded). Some clones in this sample may be carry-over from other donors' samples. Material: PBMCs. DNA for the CDR3: TGTGCCAGCAGGGAGATCACCACCCGAGAGACCCAGTACTTC. Amino acids: CASREITTRETQYF.